This TCR beta chain was found in a study of blood T cell repertoires in COVID-19. About the research overall: There were acute and convalescent COVID-19 samples, and they came from the United States, Italy and Spain.

In the original workflow: Counts of nucleated cells, estimated from reference gene primer amplification, were obtained. Profiled with immunoSEQ multiplex PCR; TCRdb holds only in-frame clones, not every one. V and J calls plus clone size are reproduced from that table; the DNA served to infer D and trimming. Of some 100,000 clones listed, approximately 88% are singletons. This clonotype was sampled from a woman in her sixties or seventies with acute or convalescent COVID-19. What was sequenced was peripheral blood.

CDR3 coding DNA: TGTGCCAGCAGAATTACTAGCGGGGTAATCAATGAGCAGTTCTTC. Protein sequence: CASRITSGVINEQFF. The chain links TRBV5-5 to TRBJ2-1; 10 nucleotides agree with TRBD2. V dropped 5 bases and J dropped 6; count of bases not matched to a gene: 8. CDR1 is SGHKS, CDR2 YYEKEE, per germline (reference sequence). The CDR3 has 15 residues. The full variable domain, in which reference TRBV5-5 and TRBJ2-1 provide the parts outside the CDR3, is DAGVTQSPTHLIKTRGQQVTLRCSPISGHKSVSWYQQVLGQGPQFIFQYYEKEERGRGNFPDRFSARQFPNYSSELNVNALLLGDSALYLCASRITSGVINEQFFGPGTRLTVL.